Listed below are T cell receptor beta chains from one sample, sequenced in a study of cytomegalovirus exposure and HLA in healthy donors. Profiling relied on immunoSEQ multiplex PCR, and the TCRdb table lists in-frame clones only, not all of them. The repertoire holds roughly 200,000 clones, with about 80% as singletons. Material: PBMCs. The source of these receptors is an older woman in good health and CMV-seropositive. Each CDR3 is given with its conserved first and last residue. Each record gives: J gene, clone size, V gene, CDR3 protein. Clone size appears in some rows only: once, few, many, or a class for an expanded clone.

>TRBJ2-1|once|TRBV30
CAWSVPGLAGTYNEQFF
>TRBJ1-6|NA|TRBV4-1
CASSQDRRGPLHF
>TRBJ2-2|NA|TRBV5-1
CASSFGERSGELFF
>TRBJ1-3|NA|TRBV7-2
CASSLDSSGNTIYF
>TRBJ2-3|NA|TRBV28
CGSVSEDRDTQYF
>TRBJ1-2|NA|TRBV4-3
CASSQERGRNYGYTF
>TRBJ2-7|NA|TRBV30
CAWSVLVGGSEQYF
>TRBJ2-7|NA|TRBV5-1
CASSRTSGRALYEQYF
>TRBJ2-7|NA|TRBV28
CASSPPGQGAYEQYF
>TRBJ1-2|few|TRBV2
CASRAGEDYGYTF
>TRBJ2-7|NA|TRBV6-1
CARGTGGIEQYF
>TRBJ2-7|NA|TRBV28
CASSLQAGGIEQYF
>TRBJ2-7|NA|TRBV11-2
CASRRTDSYEQYF
>TRBJ1-5|NA|TRBV30
CAWGPKSNQPQHF
>TRBJ2-2|NA|TRBV6-5
CASSSRPEVAGELFF
>TRBJ2-7|few|TRBV5-4
CASSFSPYYEQYF
>TRBJ2-5|NA|TRBV5-1
CASSLGGTRRVLAVETQYF
>TRBJ1-1|NA|TRBV28
CASKKVGGTEAFF
>TRBJ2-3|NA|TRBV5-1
CASLQGTAGTDTQYF
>TRBJ2-1|NA|TRBV6-1
CASSEAGGALNNEQFF
>TRBJ1-5|NA|TRBV6-5
CASSSAGGNQPQHF
>TRBJ2-1|NA|TRBV27
CASSLGQGELDEQFF